The rows below give T cell receptor beta chains drawn from one sample of a study of early T cells in non-severe SARS-CoV-2 infection. A single record per CDR3 protein comes from TCRdb applying MiXCR to the 5' RACE reads. This sample has around 76,000 distinct CDR3 sequences, with 11% found just once. Sequencing input: whole blood. The receptor set was obtained from an adult who was a healthcare worker with PCR-confirmed SARS-CoV-2 infection or an uninfected control (not recorded which). CDR3s include the opening cysteine and the closing phenylalanine or tryptophan. Each record gives: D gene, J gene, V gene, clone size, CDR3 protein, CDR3 DNA. D genes are given only for firm matches. The size field is filled for only some rows; it gives once, few, many or a size class.

D gene: -
J gene: TRBJ2-3
V gene: TRBV5-1
clone size: -
CDR3 protein: CASSPAGTSQDTQYF
CDR3 DNA: TGCGCCAGCAGCCCCGCCGGGACAAGTCAGGATACGCAGTATTTT

D gene: -
J gene: TRBJ1-5
V gene: TRBV4-1
clone size: -
CDR3 protein: CASSQDGGIGNQPQHF
CDR3 DNA: TGCGCCAGCAGCCAAGACGGAGGGATTGGTAATCAGCCCCAGCATTTT

D gene: -
J gene: TRBJ1-2
V gene: TRBV6-1
clone size: few
CDR3 protein: CASSPREGDYGYTF
CDR3 DNA: TGTGCCAGCAGTCCAAGGGAGGGAGATTATGGCTACACCTTC

D gene: -
J gene: TRBJ2-3
V gene: TRBV15
clone size: -
CDR3 protein: CATSRGAWAGTDTQYF
CDR3 DNA: TGTGCCACCAGCAGAGGGGCGTGGGCGGGAACAGATACGCAGTATTTT

D gene: -
J gene: TRBJ1-2
V gene: TRBV14
clone size: many
CDR3 protein: CASSSNEVLRDNYHGYTF
CDR3 DNA: TGTGCCAGCAGCTCGAATGAAGTGCTCCGGGACAATTATCATGGCTACACCTTC

D gene: TRBD1
J gene: TRBJ2-5
V gene: TRBV5-1
clone size: many
CDR3 protein: CASSLGQGEETQYF
CDR3 DNA: TGCGCCAGCAGCTTGGGACAGGGCGAAGAGACCCAGTACTTC

D gene: TRBD1
J gene: TRBJ1-6
V gene: TRBV27
clone size: few
CDR3 protein: CASSLLHQWDRGLNSPLHF
CDR3 DNA: TGTGCCAGCAGTTTATTACACCAGTGGGACAGGGGCCTTAATTCACCCCTCCACTTT

D gene: -
J gene: TRBJ1-3
V gene: TRBV10-3
clone size: many
CDR3 protein: CAIMGGAENTIYF
CDR3 DNA: TGTGCCATCATGGGAGGGGCTGAAAACACCATATATTTT

D gene: -
J gene: TRBJ2-3
V gene: TRBV6-4
clone size: few
CDR3 protein: CASSPGAGSTDTQYF
CDR3 DNA: TGTGCCAGCAGTCCCGGGGCCGGAAGCACAGATACGCAGTATTTT

D gene: TRBD1
J gene: TRBJ2-1
V gene: TRBV5-4
clone size: many
CDR3 protein: CASSYRTGANEQFF
CDR3 DNA: TGTGCCAGCAGCTATAGGACAGGGGCTAATGAGCAGTTCTTC

D gene: -
J gene: TRBJ2-5
V gene: TRBV29-1
clone size: many
CDR3 protein: CSAEEAGEPQETQYF
CDR3 DNA: TGCAGCGCCGAGGAGGCAGGGGAACCCCAAGAGACCCAGTACTTC

D gene: -
J gene: TRBJ2-3
V gene: TRBV29-1
clone size: -
CDR3 protein: CSVSREDTQYF
CDR3 DNA: TGCAGCGTGTCACGGGAAGATACGCAGTATTTT

D gene: -
J gene: TRBJ1-5
V gene: TRBV6-5
clone size: many
CDR3 protein: CASSYTAGGGGQPQHF
CDR3 DNA: TGTGCCAGCAGTTACACAGCAGGTGGCGGTGGGCAGCCCCAGCATTTT

D gene: -
J gene: TRBJ2-6
V gene: TRBV3-1
clone size: -
CDR3 protein: CASSPIGVSGANVLTF
CDR3 DNA: TGTGCCAGCAGCCCGATAGGGGTCTCTGGGGCCAACGTCCTGACTTTC

D gene: TRBD2
J gene: TRBJ2-7
V gene: TRBV7-8
clone size: many
CDR3 protein: CASSLRGLADEQYF
CDR3 DNA: TGTGCCAGCAGCCTCCGGGGACTAGCGGACGAGCAGTACTTC

D gene: -
J gene: TRBJ1-1
V gene: TRBV2
clone size: few
CDR3 protein: CASSPRPVGGEAFF
CDR3 DNA: TGTGCCAGCAGTCCCCGGCCAGTGGGGGGTGAAGCTTTCTTT

D gene: -
J gene: TRBJ2-1
V gene: TRBV30
clone size: -
CDR3 protein: CAWRSETLYNEQFF
CDR3 DNA: TGTGCCTGGAGGTCCGAGACACTCTACAATGAGCAGTTCTTC

D gene: -
J gene: TRBJ1-1
V gene: TRBV20-1
clone size: few
CDR3 protein: CSARLQGSNTEAFF
CDR3 DNA: TGCAGTGCTAGGCTACAGGGCTCGAACACTGAAGCTTTCTTT

D gene: TRBD1
J gene: TRBJ1-1
V gene: TRBV7-9
clone size: many
CDR3 protein: CASSLGRGMNTEAFF
CDR3 DNA: TGTGCCAGCAGCTTAGGCAGGGGGATGAACACTGAAGCTTTCTTT

D gene: -
J gene: TRBJ2-7
V gene: TRBV11-2
clone size: many
CDR3 protein: CASSLLGTGHYEQYF
CDR3 DNA: TGTGCCAGCAGCTTACTCGGTACAGGCCACTACGAGCAGTACTTC

D gene: -
J gene: TRBJ1-2
V gene: TRBV10-3
clone size: many
CDR3 protein: CAIVWGQGGGYTF
CDR3 DNA: TGTGCCATCGTCTGGGGCCAGGGAGGGGGCTACACCTTC

D gene: -
J gene: TRBJ1-2
V gene: TRBV6-2/TRBV6-3
clone size: -
CDR3 protein: CASRRQISAYGYTF
CDR3 DNA: TGTGCCAGCAGAAGACAGATTTCCGCTTATGGCTACACCTTC

D gene: -
J gene: TRBJ2-7
V gene: TRBV30
clone size: many
CDR3 protein: CAWSYGKGYEQYF
CDR3 DNA: TGTGCCTGGAGTTACGGCAAGGGCTACGAGCAGTACTTC

D gene: -
J gene: TRBJ2-3
V gene: TRBV6-6
clone size: many
CDR3 protein: CASRRFWEVSTDTQYF
CDR3 DNA: TGTGCCAGCAGGCGGTTTTGGGAAGTTAGCACAGATACGCAGTATTTT

D gene: TRBD2
J gene: TRBJ2-1
V gene: TRBV5-4
clone size: -
CDR3 protein: CASSLLAGQYNEQFF
CDR3 DNA: TGTGCCAGCAGCTTACTAGCGGGACAATACAATGAGCAGTTCTTC

D gene: TRBD2
J gene: TRBJ2-5
V gene: TRBV11-2
clone size: -
CDR3 protein: CASSFVLAGGFQETQYF
CDR3 DNA: TGTGCCAGCAGCTTCGTACTAGCGGGGGGCTTCCAAGAGACCCAGTACTTC

D gene: -
J gene: TRBJ1-2
V gene: TRBV18
clone size: many
CDR3 protein: CASSPGSDYGYTF
CDR3 DNA: TGTGCCAGCTCACCAGGGTCAGACTATGGCTACACCTTC

D gene: TRBD1
J gene: TRBJ1-1
V gene: TRBV5-1
clone size: -
CDR3 protein: CASSEGQPNTEAFF
CDR3 DNA: TGCGCCAGCAGCGAGGGACAGCCGAACACTGAAGCTTTCTTT

D gene: -
J gene: TRBJ1-2
V gene: TRBV7-9
clone size: -
CDR3 protein: CASSFLTAFTF
CDR3 DNA: TGTGCCAGCAGCTTCCTGACAGCTTTCACCTTC

D gene: TRBD1
J gene: TRBJ1-2
V gene: TRBV6-5
clone size: few
CDR3 protein: CASSYLRQGSYGYTF
CDR3 DNA: TGTGCCAGCAGTTACCTAAGACAGGGGAGCTATGGCTACACCTTC

D gene: TRBD1
J gene: TRBJ1-2
V gene: TRBV4-1
clone size: -
CDR3 protein: CASSRTGYGYTF
CDR3 DNA: TGCGCCAGCAGCCGGACAGGCTATGGCTACACCTTC

D gene: -
J gene: TRBJ2-2
V gene: TRBV19
clone size: many
CDR3 protein: CASSFRGVANTGELFF
CDR3 DNA: TGTGCCAGTAGTTTCCGCGGGGTCGCGAACACCGGGGAGCTGTTTTTT

D gene: -
J gene: TRBJ1-1
V gene: TRBV5-1
clone size: many
CDR3 protein: CASSFGRLFEAFF
CDR3 DNA: TGCGCCAGCAGCTTCGGACGCCTCTTTGAAGCTTTCTTT

D gene: -
J gene: TRBJ2-3
V gene: TRBV2
clone size: -
CDR3 protein: CASQSTDTQYF
CDR3 DNA: TGTGCCAGCCAATCGACAGATACGCAGTATTTT

D gene: -
J gene: TRBJ2-7
V gene: TRBV4-3
clone size: many
CDR3 protein: CASSRARAYEQYF
CDR3 DNA: TGCGCCAGCAGCAGAGCTAGGGCCTACGAGCAGTACTTC

D gene: TRBD2
J gene: TRBJ2-5
V gene: TRBV11-2
clone size: many
CDR3 protein: CASSLGLAEETQYF
CDR3 DNA: TGTGCCAGCAGCCTAGGACTAGCGGAAGAGACCCAGTACTTC

D gene: -
J gene: TRBJ1-1
V gene: TRBV11-2
clone size: few
CDR3 protein: CASSLKGWGVNTEAFF
CDR3 DNA: TGTGCCAGCAGCCTAAAGGGATGGGGGGTGAACACTGAAGCTTTCTTT

D gene: TRBD2
J gene: TRBJ2-5
V gene: TRBV20-1
clone size: -
CDR3 protein: CSAPGTSSQETQYF
CDR3 DNA: TGCAGTGCTCCCGGGACTAGCAGTCAAGAGACCCAGTACTTC

D gene: -
J gene: TRBJ1-1
V gene: TRBV7-2
clone size: few
CDR3 protein: CASSRGYGANTEAFF
CDR3 DNA: TGTGCCAGCAGCCGAGGGTATGGGGCGAACACTGAAGCTTTCTTT

D gene: -
J gene: TRBJ2-7
V gene: TRBV6-5
clone size: -
CDR3 protein: CAAGRGTYEQYF
CDR3 DNA: TGTGCCGCCGGCAGGGGAACCTACGAGCAGTACTTC

D gene: -
J gene: TRBJ2-2
V gene: TRBV7-2
clone size: -
CDR3 protein: CASSPPKLTGELFF
CDR3 DNA: TGTGCCAGCAGCCCCCCAAAGCTCACCGGGGAGCTGTTTTTT

D gene: TRBD1
J gene: TRBJ1-2
V gene: TRBV12-3/TRBV12-4
clone size: many
CDR3 protein: CASSLMTGTNYGYTF
CDR3 DNA: TGTGCCAGCAGTCTAATGACAGGGACTAACTATGGCTACACCTTC

D gene: TRBD1
J gene: TRBJ2-7
V gene: TRBV6-5
clone size: -
CDR3 protein: CASRVTRDRAYEQYF
CDR3 DNA: TGTGCCAGCAGGGTCACCCGGGACAGGGCCTACGAGCAGTACTTC

D gene: -
J gene: TRBJ1-6
V gene: TRBV6-5
clone size: many
CDR3 protein: CASTYGHDYNSPLHF
CDR3 DNA: TGTGCCAGCACCTACGGACATGACTATAATTCACCCCTCCACTTT

D gene: TRBD1
J gene: TRBJ2-7
V gene: TRBV11-2
clone size: few
CDR3 protein: CASSENRGSHEQYF
CDR3 DNA: TGTGCCAGCAGCGAAAACAGGGGGTCCCACGAGCAGTACTTC

D gene: -
J gene: TRBJ1-2
V gene: TRBV12-3/TRBV12-4
clone size: -
CDR3 protein: CASSLGDRPTYGYTF
CDR3 DNA: TGTGCCAGCAGTTTAGGGGACCGGCCGACCTATGGCTACACCTTC

D gene: TRBD2
J gene: TRBJ2-5
V gene: TRBV6-1
clone size: many
CDR3 protein: CASSEDRERDETQYF
CDR3 DNA: TGTGCCAGCAGTGAAGACCGGGAGCGGGATGAGACCCAGTACTTC

D gene: -
J gene: TRBJ1-4
V gene: TRBV15
clone size: many
CDR3 protein: CATTVGGNNEKLFF
CDR3 DNA: TGTGCCACCACGGTCGGCGGGAATAATGAAAAACTGTTTTTT

D gene: -
J gene: TRBJ2-7
V gene: TRBV7-9
clone size: few
CDR3 protein: CASSSLVAALLSYEQYF
CDR3 DNA: TGTGCCAGCAGCTCCCTGGTAGCGGCGCTCCTCTCCTACGAGCAGTACTTC

D gene: -
J gene: TRBJ1-5
V gene: TRBV12-3/TRBV12-4
clone size: medium-sized
CDR3 protein: CASSVKGNQPQHF
CDR3 DNA: TGTGCCAGCAGCGTCAAGGGCAATCAGCCCCAGCATTTT

D gene: -
J gene: TRBJ2-1
V gene: TRBV7-6
clone size: many
CDR3 protein: CASSLDPWGHNEQFF
CDR3 DNA: TGTGCCAGCAGCTTAGACCCGTGGGGGCACAATGAGCAGTTCTTC